This TCR beta chain was identified in a study of human T cells and chemical hapten exposure. Study at large: The patch tests put 0.01% DPC on the skin of the upper back and were read 6 days later. Patients, largely female, had alopecia areata, totalis or universalis.

Trimming took off 6 bases at V and 10 bases at J, with 17 bases between the two ends. CDR1 and CDR2 (germline): SGHNT, YYREEE (reference sequence). This CDR3 region has 14 residues. This clonotype has a handful of counts. The study used a library that attached unique molecular identifiers to individual cDNA molecules. TCRdb fed the RACE reads into MiXCR, producing one record per CDR3 protein. The table has a few hundred thousand distinct CDR3 sequences, 4% to 5.5% seen once. Time point defined: patch test 1, 2 weeks after DPC sensitization. Treatment indicated: therapeutic diphenylcyclopropenone sensitization with weekly scalp DPC.

This sample comprised whole blood, obtained in connection with sensitization to the hapten diphenylcyclopropenone (DPC). This chain links TRBV5-4 with TRBJ1-6; weak D call: TRBD1 (6 bases). This clonotype originated in a woman in her forties or fifties with alopecia areata. Some clones in this sample may be carry-over from other donors' samples. CDR3 loop: CASTPDRGRSPLHF. The CDR3, as DNA: TGTGCCAGCACTCCAGACCGGGGGCGGTCACCCCTCCACTTT. The full variable domain, its missing parts supplied by reference TRBV5-4 and TRBJ1-6, is ETGVTQSPTHLIKTRGQQVTLRCSSQSGHNTVSWYQQALGQGPQFIFQYYREEENGRGNFPPRFSGLQFPNYSSELNVNALELDDSALYLCASTPDRGRSPLHFGNGTRLTVT.